This T cell receptor (beta chain) was identified in a study of blood T cell repertoires in COVID-19. This table comes from immunoSEQ multiplex PCR, and its TCRdb copy is limited to in-frame clones, with some not included. The repertoire holds about 300,000 clones, with around 84% as singletons. This CDR3 region has 17 residues. The V and J ends lost 8 bases and 6 bases respectively, with 28 bases between them. CDR1 LNHDA and CDR2 SQIVND come from the germline V gene (reference sequence). V usage is TRBV19 and J usage is TRBJ1-1; maybe TRBD1 (5 bases). Sample: peripheral blood. The clonotype comes from a human donor with COVID-19, enrolled during active disease. The donor label of this sample is uncertain. The DNA for the CDR3 is TGTGCCAGTCGAAAGGGGTCTCGCGTGGCCTCCGGGTCTGAAGCTTTCTTT. It is translated as CASRKGSRVASGSEAFF.